The entry below gives a single T cell receptor beta chain sequence along with its context. This clone has just a few counts. Its antigen target is currently unknown. Base qualities are missing; no much larger clone stands one base away. CDR1 and CDR2 (SGHDT, YYEEEE) derive from the germline V gene. Its CDR3 holds 14 amino acids, cysteine through phenylalanine. CDR3 DNA only is kept here, 42 bases in frame from base 1. Compared with germline, V lacks 4 bases and J lacks 10 bases; bases without a gene match: 6. The sample originates from a study of control samples from healthy donors and cancer patients (TCRdb year 2020). Library generation was performed with the immunoSEQ multiplex PCR assay. The source is immuneACCESS, and TCRdb retained only in-frame sequences with V and J called. Part of the clones is not carried over; for the studies checked, unresolved V genes explain less than half of this, and the remainder is unexplained. Present in this sample are tens of thousands of clones, over 75% of which were seen just once. The ten largest account for around 3.8% of the sample.

The sequencing input was blood. The chain couples TRBV5-6 to TRBJ1-6, with 9 bases matching TRBD1. This clonotype was obtained from a woman in her forties or fifties in good health. DNA sequence: TGTGCCAGCAGCCCCTGGACAGGGGACTCACCCCTCCACTTT. This gives the protein CASSPWTGDSPLHF.